The clone carrying this TCR beta chain turned up a few times. These data originate in a study of blood T cell repertoires in COVID-19. Looking at the study overall: From the United States, Italy and Spain came samples of acute and convalescent COVID-19. In each case, the material was cDNA or gDNA derived from T cells, B-cell-depleted T cells, or PBMCs.

Ages ranged from about 18 to 89 years, with residence in about two dozen US areas. Membership in each cohort depended on participant-reported clinical history. Per the germline V gene, CDR1 is SNHLY and CDR2 is FYNNEI. This CDR3 spans 15 amino acids. Trimming took 6 bases from V and 1 from J, leaving 13 bases between them. Data came from immunoSEQ multiplex PCR; TCRdb stores just in-frame clones and leaves some out. The sample records 200,000 to 300,000 clones, more than 85% being singletons. V and J are TRBV2 and TRBJ1-5, with D tentatively TRBD1 (6 bases). Specimen: PBMCs or T cells enriched from blood (not recorded which). This clonotype was sampled from a woman in her 30s who had recovered from COVID-19. DNA for the CDR3: TGTGCCAGCAGCCTAGACAGGCCGAGCAATCAGCCCCAGCATTTT. This encodes CASSLDRPSNQPQHF.